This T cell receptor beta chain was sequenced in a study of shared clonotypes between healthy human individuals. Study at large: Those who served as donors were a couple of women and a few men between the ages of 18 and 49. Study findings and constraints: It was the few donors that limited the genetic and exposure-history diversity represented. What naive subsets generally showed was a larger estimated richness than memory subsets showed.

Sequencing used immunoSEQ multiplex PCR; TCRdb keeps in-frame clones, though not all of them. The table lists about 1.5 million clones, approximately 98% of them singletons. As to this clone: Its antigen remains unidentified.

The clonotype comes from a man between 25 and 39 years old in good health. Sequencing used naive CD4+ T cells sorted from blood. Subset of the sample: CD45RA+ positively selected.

CDR3 region: CSVLPGAEQYF. The CDR3 bases are TGCAGCGTTCTCCCAGGGGCCGAGCAGTACTTC. This sequence joins TRBV29-1 and TRBJ2-7; tentatively, D is TRBD1 (6 bases). CDR3 length equals 11 residues. Germline-derived CDR1 and CDR2 are SQVTM and ANQGSEA. Trimming took 5 bases from V and 6 from J, leaving 11 bases between them.